A selection of T cell receptor beta chains follows, all from one sample in a study of blood T cell repertoires in COVID-19. Generated by immunoSEQ multiplex PCR, the TCRdb table keeps only in-frame clones and is missing some. The sample lists approximately 160,000 clones, approximately 85% occurring once. Sequenced: peripheral blood. These TCRs come from a man aged 60-69 years who had recovered from COVID-19. Both conserved end residues are part of each CDR3. The order of the fields is clone size, J gene, V gene, D gene, CDR3 DNA, CDR3 protein. D genes are given only for firm matches. A clone size is listed for some rows: how often the clone was seen (once, few, many), or a class if it is expanded.

clone_size: .; j_call: TRBJ1-6; v_call: TRBV5-1; d_call: .; cdr3_nt: TGCGCCAGCAGCAGGGACACAGGGTGGATAGATTCACCCCTCCACTTT; cdr3_aa: CASSRDTGWIDSPLHF
clone_size: .; j_call: TRBJ1-4; v_call: TRBV7-2; d_call: TRBD1; cdr3_nt: TGTGCCAGCAGCCAGGGGGCCCCGACAGGGGGCGGTGAAAAACTGTTTTTT; cdr3_aa: CASSQGAPTGGGEKLFF
clone_size: .; j_call: TRBJ1-3; v_call: TRBV19; d_call: TRBD1; cdr3_nt: TGTGCCAGTAGCCCAGCTGAGGGGGCTCTCTCTGGAAACACCATATATTTT; cdr3_aa: CASSPAEGALSGNTIYF
clone_size: .; j_call: TRBJ1-5; v_call: TRBV7-9; d_call: .; cdr3_nt: TGTGCCAGCAGCCCCAGTAACAATCAGCCCCAGCATTTT; cdr3_aa: CASSPSNNQPQHF
clone_size: .; j_call: TRBJ2-1; v_call: TRBV10-3; d_call: TRBD2; cdr3_nt: TGTGCCACCAGTGGGACTAGCGGGGACAATGAGCAGTTCTTC; cdr3_aa: CATSGTSGDNEQFF
clone_size: .; j_call: TRBJ2-7; v_call: TRBV5-4; d_call: .; cdr3_nt: TGTGCCAGCAGTTTAAAAGTGGGGGGAGAGCAGTACTTC; cdr3_aa: CASSLKVGGEQYF
clone_size: .; j_call: TRBJ2-5; v_call: TRBV3-1/TRBV3-2; d_call: TRBD2; cdr3_nt: TGTGCCAGCAGCCAAGGGACTAGCGGGGGAGTGGCCCAGTACTTC; cdr3_aa: CASSQGTSGGVAQYF
clone_size: .; j_call: TRBJ1-1; v_call: TRBV19; d_call: .; cdr3_nt: TGTGCCAGTAGTATTGGGGGCAACACTGAAGCTTCCTTT; cdr3_aa: CASSIGGNTEASF
clone_size: .; j_call: TRBJ2-3; v_call: TRBV30; d_call: TRBD1; cdr3_nt: TGTGCCTGGAGTTTAATTCCGGGACAGGGGTCGCAGTATTTT; cdr3_aa: CAWSLIPGQGSQYF
clone_size: .; j_call: TRBJ2-1; v_call: TRBV27; d_call: TRBD2; cdr3_nt: TGTGCCAGCGGGGACTATACAAAGGGTGAGCAGTTCTTC; cdr3_aa: CASGDYTKGEQFF
clone_size: .; j_call: TRBJ2-7; v_call: TRBV7-2; d_call: .; cdr3_nt: TGTGCCAGCAGCTTAAGGCCAGGGATGTCCTACGAGCAGTACTTC; cdr3_aa: CASSLRPGMSYEQYF
clone_size: .; j_call: TRBJ2-2; v_call: TRBV7-2; d_call: .; cdr3_nt: TGTGCCAGCAGCTTGGTAGTGAACACCGGGGAGCTGTTTTTT; cdr3_aa: CASSLVVNTGELFF
clone_size: .; j_call: TRBJ2-7; v_call: TRBV29-1; d_call: .; cdr3_nt: TGCAGCGTTGTAGGCCAGGGAAGGTACGAGCAGTACTTC; cdr3_aa: CSVVGQGRYEQYF
clone_size: once; j_call: TRBJ1-1; v_call: TRBV11-1; d_call: .; cdr3_nt: TGTGCCAGCAGCTTGACCGTGGAGCCGAACACTGAAGCTTTCTTT; cdr3_aa: CASSLTVEPNTEAFF
clone_size: .; j_call: TRBJ1-1; v_call: TRBV5-6; d_call: TRBD1; cdr3_nt: TGTGCCAGCAGCTCAACACAGGGGACCTTGAGAGCTTTCTTT; cdr3_aa: CASSSTQGTLRAFF
clone_size: .; j_call: TRBJ2-2; v_call: TRBV5-1; d_call: TRBD2; cdr3_nt: TGCGCCAGCAGCCAGGGACTAGCCTTGGGGGAGCTGTTTTTT; cdr3_aa: CASSQGLALGELFF
clone_size: .; j_call: TRBJ2-3; v_call: TRBV5-4; d_call: TRBD1; cdr3_nt: TGTGCCAGCAGCCCTGGACAGGGGGATTTTCGCACAGATACGCAGTATTTT; cdr3_aa: CASSPGQGDFRTDTQYF
clone_size: .; j_call: TRBJ2-3; v_call: TRBV27; d_call: .; cdr3_nt: TGTGCCAGCAAAACGACACACACAGATACGCAGTATTTT; cdr3_aa: CASKTTHTDTQYF
clone_size: once; j_call: TRBJ1-2; v_call: TRBV2; d_call: .; cdr3_nt: TGTGCCAGCGACCGAACCGGGTCCATATATTATGGCTACACCTTC; cdr3_aa: CASDRTGSIYYGYTF
clone_size: few; j_call: TRBJ1-4; v_call: TRBV5-6; d_call: .; cdr3_nt: TGTGCCAGCAGCTTGCGGGTAGACGAAAAACTGTTTTTT; cdr3_aa: CASSLRVDEKLFF
clone_size: once; j_call: TRBJ1-5; v_call: TRBV7-8; d_call: TRBD1; cdr3_nt: TGTGCCAGCAGCTCCACAGGGGGCAGGCAGCCCCAGCATTTT; cdr3_aa: CASSSTGGRQPQHF
clone_size: .; j_call: TRBJ2-7; v_call: TRBV3-1/TRBV3-2; d_call: .; cdr3_nt: TGTGCCAGCAGCCAGAGCCACGAGCAGTACTTC; cdr3_aa: CASSQSHEQYF
clone_size: .; j_call: TRBJ2-1; v_call: TRBV10-3; d_call: TRBD2; cdr3_nt: TGTGCCATCAATGGTGGACTAGCGGGGGGCAATGAGCAGTTCTTC; cdr3_aa: CAINGGLAGGNEQFF
clone_size: .; j_call: TRBJ2-7; v_call: TRBV7-2; d_call: TRBD1; cdr3_nt: TGTGCCAGCAGCTTGCCAGGGGGTTCCTACGAGCAGTACTTC; cdr3_aa: CASSLPGGSYEQYF
clone_size: few; j_call: TRBJ2-7; v_call: TRBV7-9; d_call: TRBD2; cdr3_nt: TGTGCCAGCAGTCGCCGGGGAGGGGATCCCTACGAGCAGTACTTC; cdr3_aa: CASSRRGGDPYEQYF
clone_size: .; j_call: TRBJ1-3; v_call: TRBV4-3; d_call: .; cdr3_nt: TGCGCCAGCAGCCAAGTGACAGGCCGAAACACCATATATTTT; cdr3_aa: CASSQVTGRNTIYF
clone_size: .; j_call: TRBJ2-2; v_call: TRBV18; d_call: TRBD2; cdr3_nt: TGTGCCAGCCGGCAGCGGGGCGGGGAGCTGTTTTTT; cdr3_aa: CASRQRGGELFF
clone_size: .; j_call: TRBJ2-2; v_call: TRBV11-3; d_call: .; cdr3_nt: TGTGCCAGCAGCTTATTCACCCCGGACAAGAACACCGGGGAGCTGTTTTTT; cdr3_aa: CASSLFTPDKNTGELFF
clone_size: .; j_call: TRBJ2-1; v_call: TRBV24-1; d_call: TRBD1; cdr3_nt: TGTGCCACCAGTGATTTTGGACAGGCCTACTCCTACAATGAGCAGTTCTTC; cdr3_aa: CATSDFGQAYSYNEQFF
clone_size: .; j_call: TRBJ2-7; v_call: TRBV7-9; d_call: TRBD2; cdr3_nt: TGTGCCAGCAGTACGGGGGGTTCCTACGAGCAGTACTTC; cdr3_aa: CASSTGGSYEQYF
clone_size: few; j_call: TRBJ2-6; v_call: TRBV6-1; d_call: TRBD1; cdr3_nt: TGTGCCAGCAGTGAAATGGGGACAGGGTACTCTGGGGCCAACGTCCTGACTTTC; cdr3_aa: CASSEMGTGYSGANVLTF
clone_size: .; j_call: TRBJ1-2; v_call: TRBV19; d_call: TRBD1; cdr3_nt: TGTGCCAGTAGCCCACAGGGGGCGCGCGCTGGGGACTATGGCTACACCTTC; cdr3_aa: CASSPQGARAGDYGYTF
clone_size: .; j_call: TRBJ2-1; v_call: TRBV7-2; d_call: TRBD2; cdr3_nt: TGTGCCAGCAGCTCGCTAGCGGGGGCCTACAATGAGCAGTTCTTC; cdr3_aa: CASSSLAGAYNEQFF
clone_size: .; j_call: TRBJ1-4; v_call: TRBV6-5; d_call: TRBD1; cdr3_nt: TGTGCCACCGGGACAGTCGAAAAACTGTTTTTT; cdr3_aa: CATGTVEKLFF
clone_size: .; j_call: TRBJ2-6; v_call: TRBV4-2; d_call: TRBD1; cdr3_nt: TGTGCCAGCAGCTTCTGGACAGGGGGGGACGGGGCCAACGTCCTGACTTTC; cdr3_aa: CASSFWTGGDGANVLTF
clone_size: .; j_call: TRBJ2-6; v_call: TRBV9; d_call: TRBD2; cdr3_nt: TGTGCCAGCAGCCTCAATTTAGCGGGGGGGCTGGGGGCCAACGTCCTGACTTTC; cdr3_aa: CASSLNLAGGLGANVLTF
clone_size: once; j_call: TRBJ2-5; v_call: TRBV5-1; d_call: .; cdr3_nt: TGCGCCAGCAATCGGGAAGGAGAGACCCAGTACTTC; cdr3_aa: CASNREGETQYF
clone_size: .; j_call: TRBJ2-1; v_call: TRBV2; d_call: .; cdr3_nt: TGTGCCAGCGGCTTTGCAGGATACAATGAGCAGTTCTTC; cdr3_aa: CASGFAGYNEQFF
clone_size: once; j_call: TRBJ2-1; v_call: TRBV11-3; d_call: TRBD2; cdr3_nt: TGTGCCAGCAGCCGCGCGGGGGGAGAGCAGTTCTTC; cdr3_aa: CASSRAGGEQFF
clone_size: .; j_call: TRBJ1-4; v_call: TRBV19; d_call: .; cdr3_nt: TGTGCCAGTAGTAGAAAAGTCCCGACAGGAGGTGAAAAACTGTTTTTT; cdr3_aa: CASSRKVPTGGEKLFF
clone_size: .; j_call: TRBJ2-7; v_call: TRBV28; d_call: .; cdr3_nt: TGTGCCAGCAGTTCACCGACAGGAGGAAGCTACGAGCAGTACTTC; cdr3_aa: CASSSPTGGSYEQYF
clone_size: .; j_call: TRBJ1-6; v_call: TRBV4-3; d_call: .; cdr3_nt: TGCGCCAGCAGCCCTTTGGGTCCAGGGGCTAATTCACCCCTCCACTTT; cdr3_aa: CASSPLGPGANSPLHF
clone_size: once; j_call: TRBJ2-3; v_call: TRBV19; d_call: TRBD2; cdr3_nt: TGTGCCAGTAGTATAAGAGCGGGGACTAGCACAGATACGCAGTATTTT; cdr3_aa: CASSIRAGTSTDTQYF
clone_size: once; j_call: TRBJ2-3; v_call: TRBV30; d_call: .; cdr3_nt: TGTGCCTTCGGACAGCTCCCTTCGGCAGATACGCAGTATTTT; cdr3_aa: CAFGQLPSADTQYF
clone_size: .; j_call: TRBJ2-7; v_call: TRBV6-5; d_call: .; cdr3_nt: TGTGCCAGCAGCCAGGGGGGCGAGCAGTACTTC; cdr3_aa: CASSQGGEQYF
clone_size: .; j_call: TRBJ1-2; v_call: TRBV7-2; d_call: TRBD1; cdr3_nt: TGTGCCAGCAGCTTACTGGGACAGGGGAACTATGGCTACACCTTC; cdr3_aa: CASSLLGQGNYGYTF
clone_size: .; j_call: TRBJ1-2; v_call: TRBV30; d_call: TRBD1; cdr3_nt: TGTGCCTGGAGCCGCGGGACAGCCTCTAACTATGGCTACACCTTC; cdr3_aa: CAWSRGTASNYGYTF
clone_size: .; j_call: TRBJ2-2; v_call: TRBV27; d_call: .; cdr3_nt: TGTGCCAGCAGGGGGCCAGGGATGGCCGGGGAGCTGTTTTTT; cdr3_aa: CASRGPGMAGELFF
clone_size: .; j_call: TRBJ2-1; v_call: TRBV27; d_call: TRBD2; cdr3_nt: TGTGCCAGCAGTTTATCGGCTAGCGGGGGGGCCTACAATGAGCAGTTCTTC; cdr3_aa: CASSLSASGGAYNEQFF
clone_size: .; j_call: TRBJ1-5; v_call: TRBV5-5; d_call: TRBD1; cdr3_nt: TGTGCCGGCAGCTTGCTCCCGGGACAGGGCAATCAGCCCCAGCATTTT; cdr3_aa: CAGSLLPGQGNQPQHF
clone_size: .; j_call: TRBJ2-1; v_call: TRBV7-7; d_call: TRBD2; cdr3_nt: TGTGCTAGCAGCTTAGACGGGGGGGGAATGTATGAGCAGTTCTTC; cdr3_aa: CASSLDGGGMYEQFF
clone_size: .; j_call: TRBJ2-5; v_call: TRBV5-4; d_call: .; cdr3_nt: TGTGCCAGCAGCCCCTCTAGGGGCAGGGCTGGAGAGACCCAGTACTTC; cdr3_aa: CASSPSRGRAGETQYF
clone_size: .; j_call: TRBJ2-1; v_call: TRBV12-3/TRBV12-4; d_call: TRBD2; cdr3_nt: TGTGCCAGCAGACTAGCGGGGGGAAATGAGCAGTTCTTC; cdr3_aa: CASRLAGGNEQFF
clone_size: .; j_call: TRBJ2-3; v_call: TRBV5-1; d_call: TRBD1; cdr3_nt: TGCGCCAGCAGCTTCTTTCCGGGACAGGGATATTTT; cdr3_aa: CASSFFPGQGYF
clone_size: few; j_call: TRBJ1-2; v_call: TRBV9; d_call: .; cdr3_nt: TGTGCCAGCAGCGTAGGAGGGCCTTCCTATGGCTACACCTTC; cdr3_aa: CASSVGGPSYGYTF
clone_size: once; j_call: TRBJ2-7; v_call: TRBV4-1; d_call: TRBD2; cdr3_nt: TGCGCCAGCAGCCAAGATTCGGTTACTAGCGGGGGGCTATACTACGAGCAGTACTTC; cdr3_aa: CASSQDSVTSGGLYYEQYF
clone_size: .; j_call: TRBJ2-7; v_call: TRBV4-3; d_call: TRBD1; cdr3_nt: TGCGCCAGCAGCCAAGGCTTCGGATCCGGGACAGGGAGAGACGAGCAGTACTTC; cdr3_aa: CASSQGFGSGTGRDEQYF
clone_size: .; j_call: TRBJ2-3; v_call: TRBV5-1; d_call: TRBD1; cdr3_nt: TGCGCCAGCAGCTTTCAGGGGGTTACAGATACGCAGTATTTT; cdr3_aa: CASSFQGVTDTQYF
clone_size: .; j_call: TRBJ1-1; v_call: TRBV2; d_call: .; cdr3_nt: TGTGCCAGCAAGACAACCTCTGGAACTGAAGCTTTCTTT; cdr3_aa: CASKTTSGTEAFF
clone_size: .; j_call: TRBJ2-2; v_call: TRBV2; d_call: TRBD2; cdr3_nt: TGTGCCAGCAGTCGGACTAGCGGGGGGGCAGTAACCGGGGAGCTGTTTTTT; cdr3_aa: CASSRTSGGAVTGELFF